This T cell receptor (beta chain) stems from a study of OX40 agonist ivuxolimab in advanced cancers. As for the study in general: As their treatment, patients were administered ivuxolimab, an agonistic anti-OX40 (CD134) antibody. Enrolled patients in dose escalation had cancers that were hepatocellular carcinoma, melanoma, renal cell or head and neck cancer. General observations from the study: Clonal expansion was among the lowest in partial responders at 0.1-3.0 mg/kg, especially CD8+.

Assay used: immunoSEQ multiplex PCR; TCRdb lists only in-frame clones, some missing. The sample has tens of thousands of clones; roughly nine tenths are singletons. With respect to this clone: Its antigen is undetermined.

Samples of blood were obtained at baseline, on cycle 4 day 1, and on cycle 7 day 1. This receptor was identified in an adult with an advanced solid tumor such as melanoma, head and neck, liver or kidney cancer. This material consisted of CD4+ or CD8+ T cells sorted from blood, taken in a trial of the OX40 agonist ivuxolimab.

CDR3 region: CASRTGGVSGGELFF. DNA of the CDR3: TGTGCCAGCAGGACAGGGGGTGTTAGTGGCGGGGAGCTGTTTTTT. The genes are TRBV28 and TRBJ2-2; 9 bases line up with TRBD1. The germline V gene encodes CDR1 MDHEN and CDR2 SYDVKM. This CDR3 region has 15 residues. V shed 6 bases, J shed 7 bases, and the junction held 9 bases outside the gene matches.